One sample yielded the 27 T cell receptor beta chains listed below, sequenced in a study of shared clonotypes between healthy human individuals (dated by TCRdb to about 2020). Receptor amplification or capture employed the immunoSEQ multiplex PCR assay. As stored in TCRdb, this immuneACCESS dataset retains in-frame rearrangements with V and J assigned. A fraction of the clones does not appear; measured against another copy, unresolved V genes explain less than half of the discrepancy, and the remainder lacks a known reason. The sample profile shows fewer than 1.4 million clones; 75% to 85% of them were found once. The top ten clonotypes cover under 0.8% of the sample. The specimen sequenced was memory CD4+ T cells from PBMCs. The intended sense of this specimen's cell subset or site label: CD45RA-negative fraction. All receptors come from a man aged 18 to 30 in good health. Some clones in this sample may be carry-over from other donors' samples.

The gene calls are TRBV12-5 and TRBJ2-2; 10 bases align to TRBD1. Germline V gene lookup returns CDR1 LGHNT and CDR2 FRNRAP. J gave up 3 bases and V 1 base, and 5 bases lay outside the gene matches. This CDR3 is built from 17 residues. The DNA of the CDR3 is TGTGCTAGTGGTTTGGACCGACAGGGGGCGGACACCGGGGAGCTGTTTTTT. It translates to CASGLDRQGADTGELFF.

The chain employs TRBV11-3 and TRBJ2-2; TRBD2 matches at 11 bases. CDR3 size: 14 residues. Trimming at V came to 8 bases and at J to 3 bases, leaving 2 bases not matched to a gene. Germline V gives CDR1 SGHNT, CDR2 YENEEA. The CDR3 loop reads CASRGLADTGELFF. CDR3 DNA: TGTGCCAGCCGGGGACTAGCGGACACCGGGGAGCTGTTTTTT.

This clone was recorded a few times. The rearrangement joins TRBV19 to TRBJ1-1; D is ambiguous. This CDR3 is built from 14 residues. The V end was cut by 5 bases, the J end by 3 bases, with 13 bases between. Germline lookup yields CDR1 LNHDA and CDR2 SQIVND (reference sequence). Here the CDR3 reads CASSPGRGYTEAFF. The CDR3 nucleotides read TGTGCCAGTAGTCCCGGCCGGGGATACACTGAAGCTTTCTTT.

A note on this clone: The same CDR3 can be traced to other DNA sequences in this sample. The chain carries TRBV29-1 and TRBJ2-1, with D maybe TRBD2 (6 bases). The V end was cut by 4 bases, the J end by 9 bases, with 13 bases between. The CDR3 length is 12 residues. Germline V gives CDR1 SQVTM, CDR2 ANQGSEA. In nucleotides, the CDR3 is TGCAGCGTTGGGACGGGGGTTACTGAGCAGTTCTTC. Translating gives CSVGTGVTEQFF.

The rearrangement joins TRBV4-2 to TRBJ1-3, with D possibly TRBD1 on 5 matching bases. Germline CDR1 and CDR2: LGHNA and YNFKEQ. This CDR3 contains 18 residues. V lost 0 bases and J lost 0, with 15 bases in between. The CDR3 DNA is TGTGCCAGCAGCCAAGAGGGGACCATCGGCTACTCTGGAAACACCATATATTTT. Translated, it gives CASSQEGTIGYSGNTIYF.

The V and J genes are TRBV5-1 and TRBJ2-5, with 7 nucleotides matching TRBD1. The CDR3 is 13 residues long. After removal of 7 bases from V and 3 bases from J, the junction contained 6 bases not matched to a gene. Germline V gene lookup returns CDR1 SGHRS and CDR2 YFSETQ. The CDR3, as DNA: TGCGCCAGCGGCCGGGACAGCGAAGAGACCCAGTACTTC. Translated, it gives CASGRDSEETQYF.

This chain joins TRBV30 and TRBJ2-7; D may be TRBD1 (5 bases). The CDR3 extends over 13 amino acids. The V end was cut by 1 base, the J end by 1 base, with 8 bases between. The germline gives CDR1 GTSNPN, CDR2 SVGIG (reference sequence). The CDR3 coding sequence is TGTGCCTGGAGTGCCGGACATTCCTACGAGCAGTACTTC. Encoded protein: CAWSAGHSYEQYF.

V is TRBV28 and J is TRBJ2-7, with unresolved D. This CDR3 contains 14 residues. V lost 3 bases, J lost 1 base, and 10 bases lay in between. Germline assignment: CDR1 MDHEN and CDR2 SYDVKM. The DNA for the CDR3 is TGTGCCAGCAGTTTTCTCGGGCTGTCCTACGAGCAGTACTTC. Translation: CASSFLGLSYEQYF.

The chain recombines TRBV5-1 with TRBJ1-2; 7 bases agree with TRBD1. V was pared by 3 bases and J by 1 base, with 3 bases of the junction left unmatched. The CDR3 consists of 14 residues. Germline CDR1 SGHRS, CDR2 YFSETQ. CDR3 protein: CASSSTGINYGYTF. CDR3 in DNA: TGCGCCAGCAGCTCGACAGGGATTAACTATGGCTACACCTTC.

The chain has TRBV11-2 and TRBJ2-2; no clear D. V lost 5 bases and J 6 bases, leaving 10 bases between the germline ends. CDR1 and CDR2 (germline): SGHAT, FQNNGV. The CDR3 covers 13 residues. Written as DNA, the CDR3 is TGTGCCAGCAGCGCAATATCGCCCGGGGAGCTGTTTTTT. As protein: CASSAISPGELFF.

This clone was observed a single time. The chain combines TRBV5-4 with TRBJ2-1, with 10 bases identical to TRBD2. With 4 bases clipped from V and 9 bases from J, the junction kept 10 bases outside the gene matches. The length of the CDR3 is 15 residues. Germline CDR1 reads SGHNT; CDR2 reads YYREEE (reference sequence). CDR3 region: CASSPGTSVIGEQFF. CDR3 DNA: TGTGCCAGCAGCCCCGGGACTAGCGTAATTGGTGAGCAGTTCTTC. Combining the CDR3 with reference TRBV5-4 and TRBJ2-1 gives the whole variable domain ETGVTQSPTHLIKTRGQQVTLRCSSQSGHNTVSWYQQALGQGPQFIFQYYREEENGRGNFPPRFSGLQFPNYSSELNVNALELDDSALYLCASSPGTSVIGEQFFGPGTRLTVL.

This clone was counted ten times or more. The chain uses TRBV5-1 and TRBJ1-1; D possibly corresponds to TRBD1 (6 bases). Germline V gives CDR1 SGHRS, CDR2 YFSETQ. Trimming removed 4 bases at V and 4 bases at J, with 17 bases between. The CDR3 length is 15 residues. In nucleotides, the CDR3 is TGCGCCAGCAGCCTACAGGGAGCTTCGGGCACTGAAGCTTTCTTT. Translating it yields CASSLQGASGTEAFF.

The chain uses TRBV27 and TRBJ2-5; possible D gene TRBD2, 6 bases. The V gene lost 6 bases and the J gene lost 4 bases, with 12 bases spanning the gap. The CDR3 length is 13 residues. Germline V CDR1 and CDR2: MNHEY, SMNVEV (reference sequence). This CDR3 is CASRRRGRETQYF. The CDR3 region has the DNA TGTGCCAGCAGAAGGAGGGGTCGAGAGACCCAGTACTTC.

V is TRBV11-2 and J is TRBJ1-3, with 7 bases identical to TRBD1. J was trimmed by 0 bases and V by 3 bases; bases with no gene match: 5. Germline CDR1 is SGHAT and CDR2 is FQNNGV. The CDR3 length is 16 residues. The CDR3 sequence is CASSLGTVYSGNTIYF. CDR3 in DNA: TGTGCCAGCAGCTTGGGGACAGTCTACTCTGGAAACACCATATATTTT. The entire variable domain, with the rest obtained from reference TRBV11-2 and TRBJ1-3, is as follows: EAGVAQSPRYKIIEKRQSVAFWCNPISGHATLYWYQQILGQGPKLLIQFQNNGVVDDSQLPKDRFSAERLKGVDSTLKIQPAKLEDSAVYLCASSLGTVYSGNTIYFGEGSWLTVV.

This clone was seen once. The chain is built from TRBV7-2 and TRBJ2-7; 7 bases map to TRBD1. CDR1 and CDR2 (germline): SGHTA, FQGNSA. V was pared by 3 bases and J by 2 bases, with 4 bases of the junction left unmatched. The CDR3 covers 14 residues. CDR3 loop: CASSLRTGTYEQYF. The CDR3 DNA reads TGTGCCAGCAGCTTGCGGACAGGAACCTACGAGCAGTACTTC.

The V and J genes are TRBV9 and TRBJ2-2; 7 bases fit TRBD2. The germline gives CDR1 SGDLS, CDR2 YYNGEE. J gave up 6 bases and V 1 base, and 9 bases lay outside the gene matches. The CDR3 is made up of 16 amino acids. CDR3 sequence (DNA): TGTGCCAGCAGCGTAAGTGGCGGGAGAGTCGCCGGGGAGCTGTTTTTT. It codes for CASSVSGGRVAGELFF.

This chain connects TRBV27 to TRBJ2-1; weak D call: TRBD2 (6 bases). The CDR3 spans 12 residues. V was cut by 9 bases and J by 4 bases, with 10 bases left in between. The germline V gene encodes CDR1 MNHEY and CDR2 SMNVEV (reference sequence). The CDR3 spells CASSGPYNEQFF. CDR3 nucleotides: TGTGCCAGTAGCGGCCCATACAATGAGCAGTTCTTC.

V gene TRBV9 combines with J gene TRBJ1-1; the D is unclear. The CDR3 is made up of 14 amino acids. CDR1 SGDLS and CDR2 YYNGEE come from the germline V gene. The V end was cut by 1 base, the J end by 0 bases, with 7 bases between. In DNA, the CDR3 is TGTGCCAGCAGCGTACAGGCTTTGAACACTGAAGCTTTCTTT. Its translation is CASSVQALNTEAFF.

As for this clone: The identical CDR3 is also encoded by other nucleotide sequences in the sample. The CDR3 sequence is CASSLEGTNEQFF. The CDR3 nucleotides are TGCGCCAGCAGCTTAGAAGGGACCAATGAGCAGTTCTTC. The J gene is TRBJ2-1, the V gene TRBV5-1; D may be TRBD1 or TRBD2 (5 bases each). Trimming removed 2 bases at V and 6 bases at J, with 9 bases between. CDR3 length equals 13 residues. Germline V gene data show CDR1 as SGHRS and CDR2 as YFSETQ.

This rearrangement joins TRBV6-6 to TRBJ2-7; no clear D gene. V lost 4 bases and J lost 0, with 4 bases in between. Per germline, CDR1 MNHNY and CDR2 SVGAGI (reference sequence). This CDR3 is built from 12 residues. The CDR3 is CASSWGSYEQYF. In DNA, the CDR3 is TGTGCCAGCAGTTGGGGCTCCTACGAGCAGTACTTC.

V is TRBV29-1 and J is TRBJ2-1; TRBD2 might be the D (5 bases). V gave up 4 bases and J gave up 1 base, with 23 bases separating them. CDR3 size: 18 residues. Germline V gene sequence: CDR1 SQVTM, CDR2 ANQGSEA. CDR3 sequence reads: CSVGASRTEAGSYNEQFF. The CDR3 DNA sequence: TGCAGCGTTGGGGCCTCCAGAACGGAGGCCGGATCCTACAATGAGCAGTTCTTC.

The chain has TRBV7-2 and TRBJ1-2; possibly TRBD1 for D (6 bases). The germline V and J ends were trimmed by 2 bases and 8 bases, with 21 bases remaining between them. This CDR3 comprises 16 residues. From germline, CDR1 is SGHTA and CDR2 FQGNSA. The CDR3 is CASSLMSRGATSGYTF. The CDR3 region has the DNA TGTGCCAGCAGCTTAATGTCCCGGGGGGCAACGAGCGGCTACACCTTC.

This chain joins TRBV6-6 and TRBJ2-3, with D possibly matching TRBD2 (6 bases). Germline CDR1 is MNHNY and CDR2 is SVGAGI (reference sequence). The CDR3 length is 14 residues. V was clipped by 10 bases and J by 7 bases, with 21 bases between them. Here the CDR3 DNA reads TGTGCCACGGCCGGAGGGAACCTGGGCCATACGCAGTATTTT. Protein: CATAGGNLGHTQYF.

The CDR3 loop is CASSQVGGRGFTDTQYF. CDR3 sequence (DNA): TGCGCCAGCAGCCAAGTAGGTGGGAGAGGTTTCACAGATACGCAGTATTTT. The rearrangement uses TRBV4-3 and TRBJ2-3; TRBD2 is a possible D gene (5 bases). Trimming took off 1 base at V and 2 bases at J, with 16 bases between the two ends. Germline loops: CDR1 LGHNA, CDR2 YSLEER. This CDR3 has 17 amino acids.

This clone was counted only a few times. Distinct nucleotide sequences in the sample also encode this CDR3. The V gene is TRBV11-2, the J gene TRBJ1-2, with D hard to call. CDR1 is SGHAT and CDR2 is FQNNGV in the germline V gene. CDR3 length equals 15 residues. The V gene lost 1 base and the J gene lost 4 bases, with 13 bases spanning the gap. CDR3 in amino acids: CASSLGLRKGYGYTF. In nucleotides, the CDR3 is TGTGCCAGCAGCTTAGGATTACGCAAAGGCTATGGCTACACCTTC.

Comments on this clone: A much larger clone sits a single nucleotide away, making a read error possible. V gene TRBV27 combines with J gene TRBJ2-5; D might be TRBD2 (5 bases). CDR3 length: 13 amino acids. Germline V gives CDR1 MNHEY, CDR2 SMNVEV (reference sequence). Trimming stripped 5 bases from V and 5 bases from J, with 12 bases between. The CDR3 DNA sequence: TGTGCCAGCAGTCTCAGGAGGTCCGAGACCCAGTACTTC. Its protein is CASSLRRSETQYF.

The V call is TRBV5-1, the J call TRBJ1-3, with D uncertain. Per the germline V gene, CDR1 is SGHRS and CDR2 is YFSETQ. The germline V and J ends were trimmed by 0 bases and 0 bases, with 7 bases remaining between them. CDR3 length: 15 amino acids. For the CDR3, the DNA is TGCGCCAGCAGCTTGGGTCTGATCTCTGGAAACACCATATATTTT. Residues: CASSLGLISGNTIYF.